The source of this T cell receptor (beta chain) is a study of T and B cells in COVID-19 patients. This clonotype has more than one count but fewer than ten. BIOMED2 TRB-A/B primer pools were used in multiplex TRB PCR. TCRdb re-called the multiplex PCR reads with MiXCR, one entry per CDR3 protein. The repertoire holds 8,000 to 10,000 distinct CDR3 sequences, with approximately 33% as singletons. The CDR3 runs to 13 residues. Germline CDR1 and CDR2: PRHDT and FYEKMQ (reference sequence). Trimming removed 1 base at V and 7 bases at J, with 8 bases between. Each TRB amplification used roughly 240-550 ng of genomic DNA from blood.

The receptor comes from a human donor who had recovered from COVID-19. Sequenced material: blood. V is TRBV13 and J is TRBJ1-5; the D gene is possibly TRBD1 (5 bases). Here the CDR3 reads CASSLEGRQPQHF. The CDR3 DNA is TGTGCCAGCAGCTTAGAGGGGCGACAGCCCCAGCATTTT. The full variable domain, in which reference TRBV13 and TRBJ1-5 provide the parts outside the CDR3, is AAGVIQSPRHLIKEKRETATLKCYPIPRHDTVYWYQQGPGQDPQFLISFYEKMQSDKGSIPDRFSAQQFSDYHSELNMSSLELGDSALYFCASSLEGRQPQHFGDGTRLSIL.